This T cell receptor (beta chain) was observed in a study of cytomegalovirus exposure and HLA in healthy donors. Overall study context: An earlier analysis found some 100 million unique TCR beta sequences from roughly 170 million T cells. Findings and caveats of the study: Sequencing likely caused a cluster of highly shared sequence variants. In a later analysis, several top co-occurrence clusters appeared linked to parvovirus B19, influenza, CMV and Epstein-Barr virus.

A remark on this clone: Its antigen is currently unknown.

The PCR was carried out with 60 Vbeta primers and 13 Jbeta primers. TCRdb's copy holds only in-frame clones and misses some; the assay was immunoSEQ multiplex PCR. The repertoire holds 100,000 to 150,000 clones, with 70% to 80% as singletons. CDR1 and CDR2 (germline): SEHNR, FQNEAQ (reference sequence). The CDR3 spans 15 residues. Losses at the gene ends were 6 bases for V and 6 bases for J; bases not matched to a gene: 8. Sequencing used PBMCs. This sequence joins TRBV7-9 and TRBJ2-1; 10 bases align to TRBD2. This sequence was found in a female donor in good health and CMV-seropositive. The CDR3 is CASSKSGGASNEQFF. Here the CDR3 DNA reads TGTGCCAGCAGTAAGAGCGGGGGGGCTAGCAATGAGCAGTTCTTC.